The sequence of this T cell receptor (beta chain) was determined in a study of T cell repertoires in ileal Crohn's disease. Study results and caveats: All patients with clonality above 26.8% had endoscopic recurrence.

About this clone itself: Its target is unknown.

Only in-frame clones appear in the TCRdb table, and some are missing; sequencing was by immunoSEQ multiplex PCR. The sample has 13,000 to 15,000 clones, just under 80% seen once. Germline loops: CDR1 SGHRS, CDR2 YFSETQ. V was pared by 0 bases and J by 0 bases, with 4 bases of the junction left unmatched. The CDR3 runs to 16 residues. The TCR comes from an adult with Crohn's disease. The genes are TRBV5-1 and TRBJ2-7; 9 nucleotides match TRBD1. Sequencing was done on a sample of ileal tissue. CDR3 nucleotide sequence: TGCGCCAGCAGCTTGGAAGGGACAGGGTTCTCCTACGAGCAGTACTTC. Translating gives CASSLEGTGFSYEQYF.